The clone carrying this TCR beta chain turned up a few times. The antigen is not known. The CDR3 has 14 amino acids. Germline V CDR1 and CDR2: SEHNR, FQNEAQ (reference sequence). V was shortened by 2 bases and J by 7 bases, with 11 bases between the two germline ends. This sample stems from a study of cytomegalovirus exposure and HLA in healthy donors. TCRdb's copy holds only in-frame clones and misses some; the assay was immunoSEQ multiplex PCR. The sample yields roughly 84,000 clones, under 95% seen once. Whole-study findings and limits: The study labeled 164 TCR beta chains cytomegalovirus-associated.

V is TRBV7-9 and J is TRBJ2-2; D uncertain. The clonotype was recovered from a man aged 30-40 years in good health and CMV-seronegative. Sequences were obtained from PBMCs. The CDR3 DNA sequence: TGTGCCAGCAGCTTATACACGATTGACGGGGAGCTGTTTTTT. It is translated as CASSLYTIDGELFF.